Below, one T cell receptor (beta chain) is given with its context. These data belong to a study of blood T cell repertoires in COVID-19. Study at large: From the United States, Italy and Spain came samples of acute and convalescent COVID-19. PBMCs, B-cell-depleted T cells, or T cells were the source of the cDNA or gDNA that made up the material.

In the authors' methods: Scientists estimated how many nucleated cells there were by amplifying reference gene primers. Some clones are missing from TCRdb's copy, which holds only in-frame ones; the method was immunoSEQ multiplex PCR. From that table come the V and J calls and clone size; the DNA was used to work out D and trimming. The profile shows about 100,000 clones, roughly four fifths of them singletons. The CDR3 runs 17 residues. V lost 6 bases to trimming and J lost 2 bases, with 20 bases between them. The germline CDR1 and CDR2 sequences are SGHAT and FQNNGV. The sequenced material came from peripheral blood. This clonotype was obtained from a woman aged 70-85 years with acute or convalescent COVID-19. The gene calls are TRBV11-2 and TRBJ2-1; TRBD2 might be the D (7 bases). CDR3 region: CASRPIARGGPYNEQFF. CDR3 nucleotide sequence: TGTGCCAGCAGACCCATAGCGAGGGGGGGTCCCTACAATGAGCAGTTCTTC.